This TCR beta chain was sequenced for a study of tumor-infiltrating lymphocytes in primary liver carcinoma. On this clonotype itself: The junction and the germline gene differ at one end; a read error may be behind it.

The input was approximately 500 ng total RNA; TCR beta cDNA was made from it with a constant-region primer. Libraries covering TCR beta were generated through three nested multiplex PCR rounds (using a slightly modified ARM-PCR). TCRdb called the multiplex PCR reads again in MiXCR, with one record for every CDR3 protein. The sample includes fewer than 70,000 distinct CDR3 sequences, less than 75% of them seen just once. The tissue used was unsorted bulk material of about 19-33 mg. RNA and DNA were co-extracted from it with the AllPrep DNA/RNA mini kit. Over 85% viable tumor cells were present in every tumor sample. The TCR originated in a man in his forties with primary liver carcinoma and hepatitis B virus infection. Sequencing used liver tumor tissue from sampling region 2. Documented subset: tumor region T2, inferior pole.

The CDR3 bases are TGCGCCAGCAGCCAACCCGGGAGGGCCCTGAGTGATACACAGTATTTT. As protein: CASSQPGRALSDTQYF. The chain employs TRBV4-3 and TRBJ2-3; 8 bases are shared with TRBD2. Germline loops: CDR1 LGHNA, CDR2 YSLEER. CDR3 length: 16 amino acids.